These 2 T cell receptor beta chains were all obtained from the same sample, sequenced in a study of molecular identifiers for immune sequencing clone quantification. Using its own MiXCR run on the PCR reads, TCRdb lists one record per CDR3 protein. The sample has 100,000 or so distinct CDR3 sequences, 30% to 35% seen once. Material: naive CD8+ T cells from blood, with Jurkat cell RNA spiked in. Stated subset: FACS-sorted CD8+CD4-CCR7+CD45RA+ naive T cells. The source of these receptors is a human donor in good health. Some libraries in this study had Jurkat cell RNA spiked in.

V gene TRBV11-2 combines with J gene TRBJ2-7; D gene uncertain. The CDR3 totals 15 residues. Germline lookup yields CDR1 SGHAT and CDR2 FQNNGV. Between the trimmed V and J ends, which lost 1 base and 2 bases, there was a span of 12 bases. The CDR3 sequence is CASSLVSRPPYEQYF. The CDR3 bases are TGTGCCAGCAGCTTAGTCTCGCGTCCTCCCTACGAGCAGTACTTC.

This clonotype was recorded many times. This sequence joins TRBV28 and TRBJ1-2, with TRBD1 matching over 7 bases. Per germline, CDR1 MDHEN and CDR2 SYDVKM. The CDR3 is made up of 13 amino acids. The junction had 5 bases not matched to a gene; V was cut back by 6 bases and J by 4 bases. The CDR3 here is CASRQGGTYGYTF. The CDR3 DNA follows: TGTGCCAGCAGGCAGGGGGGAACCTATGGCTACACCTTC.